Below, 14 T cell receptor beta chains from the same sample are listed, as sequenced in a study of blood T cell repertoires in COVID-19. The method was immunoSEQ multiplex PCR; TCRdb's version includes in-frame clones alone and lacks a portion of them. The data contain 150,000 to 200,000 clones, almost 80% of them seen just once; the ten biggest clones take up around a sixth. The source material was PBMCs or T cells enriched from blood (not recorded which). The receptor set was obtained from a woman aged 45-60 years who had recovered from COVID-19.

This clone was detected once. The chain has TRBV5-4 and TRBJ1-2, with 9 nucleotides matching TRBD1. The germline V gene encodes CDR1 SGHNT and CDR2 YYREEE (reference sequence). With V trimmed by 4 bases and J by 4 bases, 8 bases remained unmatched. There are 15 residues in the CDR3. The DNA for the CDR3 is TGTGCCAGCAGCCCCGACGGACAGGGGCTCTATGGCTACACCTTC. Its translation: CASSPDGQGLYGYTF. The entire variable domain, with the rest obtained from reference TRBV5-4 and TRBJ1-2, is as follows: ETGVTQSPTHLIKTRGQQVTLRCSSQSGHNTVSWYQQALGQGPQFIFQYYREEENGRGNFPPRFSGLQFPNYSSELNVNALELDDSALYLCASSPDGQGLYGYTFGSGTRLTVV.

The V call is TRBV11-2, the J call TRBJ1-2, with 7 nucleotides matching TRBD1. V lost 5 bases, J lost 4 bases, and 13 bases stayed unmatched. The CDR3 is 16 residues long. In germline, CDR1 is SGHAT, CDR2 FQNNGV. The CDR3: CASSMLIEGARYGYTF. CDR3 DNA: TGTGCCAGCAGCATGTTAATAGAGGGGGCTCGCTATGGCTACACCTTC.

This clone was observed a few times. CDR3 bases: TGTGCCAGCAGCTTAGTGCCTGGTTCGGGTACAGATACGCAGTATTTT. It encodes CASSLVPGSGTDTQYF. The rearrangement links TRBV11-2 to TRBJ2-3; no reliable D call. This CDR3 has 16 amino acids. Trimming pared 1 base from V and 3 bases from J, leaving 14 bases between. In germline, CDR1 is SGHAT, CDR2 FQNNGV.

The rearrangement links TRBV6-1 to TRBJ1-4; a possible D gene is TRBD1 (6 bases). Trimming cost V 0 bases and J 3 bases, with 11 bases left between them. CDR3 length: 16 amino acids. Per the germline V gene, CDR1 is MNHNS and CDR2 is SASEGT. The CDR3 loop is CASSEALGGSNEKLFF. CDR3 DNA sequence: TGTGCCAGCAGTGAAGCGCTAGGGGGTTCTAATGAAAAACTGTTTTTT.

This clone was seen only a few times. The CDR3 region is CASRQGHLSNQPQHF. In DNA, the CDR3 is TGTGCCAGCAGACAAGGACACCTTAGCAATCAGCCCCAGCATTTT. The chain has TRBV27 and TRBJ1-5; TRBD1 is a possible D gene (5 bases). V lost 6 bases and J 0 bases, leaving 12 bases between the germline ends. The CDR3 loop spans 15 amino acids. In germline, CDR1 is MNHEY, CDR2 SMNVEV (reference sequence).

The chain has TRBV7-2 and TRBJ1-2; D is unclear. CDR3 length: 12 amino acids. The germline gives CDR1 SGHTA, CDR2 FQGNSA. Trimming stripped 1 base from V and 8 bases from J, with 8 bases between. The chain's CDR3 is CASSLELRGYTF. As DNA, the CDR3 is TGTGCCAGCAGCTTAGAACTGCGCGGCTACACCTTC.

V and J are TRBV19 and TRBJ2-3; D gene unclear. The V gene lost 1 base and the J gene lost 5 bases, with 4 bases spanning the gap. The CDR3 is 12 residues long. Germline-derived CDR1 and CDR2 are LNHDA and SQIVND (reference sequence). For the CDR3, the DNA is TGTGCCAGTAGTATAGGGCAAGATACGCAGTATTTT. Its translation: CASSIGQDTQYF. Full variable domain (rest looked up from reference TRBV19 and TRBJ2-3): DGGITQSPKYLFRKEGQNVTLSCEQNLNHDAMYWYRQDPGQGLRLIYYSQIVNDFQKGDIAEGYSVSREKKESFPLTVTSAQKNPTAFYLCASSIGQDTQYFGPGTRLTVL.

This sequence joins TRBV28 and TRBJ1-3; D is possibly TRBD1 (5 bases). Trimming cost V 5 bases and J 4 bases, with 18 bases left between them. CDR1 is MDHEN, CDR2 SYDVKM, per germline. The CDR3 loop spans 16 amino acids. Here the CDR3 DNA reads TGTGCCAGCAGTCCAAGGGGAGGGTTGAGGGGAAACACCATATATTTT. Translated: CASSPRGGLRGNTIYF.

This chain's CDR3 is CASSLGLYNEQFF. The CDR3 nucleotides are TGTGCCAGTTCTCTGGGGCTGTACAATGAGCAGTTCTTC. The rearrangement joins TRBV7-3 to TRBJ2-1, with TRBD1 as a possible D gene (5 bases). Per the germline V gene, CDR1 is SGHTA and CDR2 is FQGTGA. Trimming took off 9 bases at V and 4 bases at J, with 13 bases between the two ends. The CDR3 contains 13 residues. Based on the CDR3 plus reference TRBV7-3 and TRBJ2-1, the full variable domain is GAGVSQTPSNKVTEKGKYVELRCDPISGHTALYWYRQSLGQGPEFLIYFQGTGAADDSGLPNDRFFAVRPEGSVSTLKIQRTERGDSAVYLCASSLGLYNEQFFGPGTRLTVL.

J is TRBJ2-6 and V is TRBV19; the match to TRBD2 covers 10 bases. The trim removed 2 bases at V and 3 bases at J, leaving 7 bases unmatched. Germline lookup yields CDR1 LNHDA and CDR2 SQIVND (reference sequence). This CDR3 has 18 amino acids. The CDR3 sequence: CASSIRLAGVSGANVLTF. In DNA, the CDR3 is TGTGCCAGTAGTATAAGGCTAGCGGGAGTTAGTGGGGCCAACGTCCTGACTTTC.

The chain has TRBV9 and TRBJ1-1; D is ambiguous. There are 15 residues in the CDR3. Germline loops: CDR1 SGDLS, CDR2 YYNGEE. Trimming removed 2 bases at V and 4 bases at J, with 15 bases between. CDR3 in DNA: TGTGCCAGCAGCGTGGACCCACTGGGGAGCACTGAAGCTTTCTTT. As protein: CASSVDPLGSTEAFF.

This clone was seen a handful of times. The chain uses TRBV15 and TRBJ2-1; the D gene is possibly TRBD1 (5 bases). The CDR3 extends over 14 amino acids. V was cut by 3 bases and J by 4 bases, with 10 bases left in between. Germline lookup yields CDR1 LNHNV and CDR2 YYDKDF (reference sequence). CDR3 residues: CATSSTGVYNEQFF. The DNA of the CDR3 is TGTGCCACCAGCAGTACAGGTGTATACAATGAGCAGTTCTTC.

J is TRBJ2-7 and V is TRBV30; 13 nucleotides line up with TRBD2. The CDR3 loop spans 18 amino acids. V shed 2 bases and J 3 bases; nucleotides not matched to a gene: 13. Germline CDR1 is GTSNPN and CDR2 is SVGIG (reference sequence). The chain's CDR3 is CAWSPPTSGRVRVYEQYF. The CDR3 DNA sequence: TGTGCCTGGAGTCCGCCTACTAGCGGGAGGGTCCGGGTCTACGAGCAGTACTTC.

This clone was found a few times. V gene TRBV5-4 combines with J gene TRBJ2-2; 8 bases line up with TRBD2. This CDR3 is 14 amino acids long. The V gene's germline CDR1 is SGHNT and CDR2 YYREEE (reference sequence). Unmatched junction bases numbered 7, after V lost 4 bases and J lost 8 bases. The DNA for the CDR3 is TGTGCCAGCAGCCCGGGACTAGGAGAAGGGGAGCTGTTTTTT. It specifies CASSPGLGEGELFF.